Listed here is a single T cell receptor beta chain. This sample was taken from a study of blood T cell repertoires in COVID-19. Looking at the study overall: Samples came from the United States, Italy and Spain, spanning acute and convalescent COVID-19. T cells, B-cell-depleted T cells, or PBMCs supplied cDNA or gDNA.

In the original analysis: Quantification of nucleated cells was approximated via reference gene primer amplification. TCRdb's copy holds only in-frame clones and misses some; the assay was immunoSEQ multiplex PCR. The V and J calls and clone size are taken from that table; D and trimming were inferred from the DNA. The repertoire holds just over 650,000 clones, with approximately 90% as singletons. CDR3 size: 14 residues. Trimming cost V 3 bases and J 2 bases, with 10 bases left between them. Germline-derived CDR1 and CDR2 are LNHDA and SQIVND (reference sequence). This receptor was taken from a woman aged 18 to 35 with acute or convalescent COVID-19. Sequencing input: peripheral blood. The chain uses TRBV19 and TRBJ1-2, with D perhaps matching TRBD1 (6 bases). The CDR3 nucleotides read TGTGCCAGTAGTATGACAGGTGCAAACTATGGCTACACCTTC. Translation gives CASSMTGANYGYTF.